This T cell receptor (beta chain) was sequenced during a study of regulatory T cells in long-lasting Graves disease. In the study overall: Newly diagnosed Graves' patients had under 3 months of antithyroid drugs.

Time point denoted: newly diagnosed GD, antithyroid drugs for less than 3 months. PBMCs were the source of the RNA used for TCR sequencing. The peripheral blood volume drawn was 8 to 9.5 milliliters, and it was collected into EDTA tubes. Construction of TCR beta libraries relied on iRepertoire HTBI primers and on Arm-PCR targeting CDR3 regions. One entry per CDR3 protein, called by TCRdb with MiXCR from the multiplex PCR reads. The repertoire holds 440,000 or so distinct CDR3 sequences, with under 15% as singletons. Germline assignment: CDR1 MGHRA and CDR2 YSYEKL. There are 16 residues in the CDR3. Study conclusions and caveats: TRBV28, TRBJ1-2 and TRBJ2-5 emerged as the favored segments in persistent disease.

The sample holds many counts of this clonotype. The target antigen is unknown. The junction departs from germline at one end; a sequencing error may be responsible. The data were also submitted as part of a second study, on T cells in Graves' hyperthyroidism and ophthalmopathy. That paper states: HTBI primers drove first-round RT-PCR of the TCR CDR3.

The chain recombines TRBV4-1 with TRBJ2-7; 8 nucleotides agree with TRBD2. The source material was peripheral blood mononuclear cells (PBMCs), sampled at new diagnosis, from a patient treated with antithyroid drugs. This clonotype was sampled from a woman in her thirties with Graves disease. CDR3 sequence reads: CASSQDRSGSSYEQYF. CDR3 bases: TGTGCCAGCAGCCAAGATCGCAGCGGGAGCTCCTACGAGCAGTACTTC.